This TCR beta chain stems from a study of shared clonotypes between healthy human individuals. Findings and caveats of the study: Although depth was large, rarefaction showed that sequencing of the sorted subsets was incomplete.

Assay used: immunoSEQ multiplex PCR; TCRdb lists only in-frame clones, some missing. This sample yields a few million clones, of which approximately 90% are seen a single time; approximately 0.4% belongs to the top ten. With regard to this clone: What it recognizes is unknown.

The sequence came from a young man in good health. Some clones in this sample may be carry-over from other donors' samples. The specimen sequenced was naive CD4+ T cells from PBMCs. Subset meaning: CD45RA+ positively selected.

This chain's CDR3 is CASSLSRQGAFEKLFF. The CDR3 nucleotides read TGCGCCAGCAGCTTATCCCGCCAGGGGGCGTTTGAAAAACTGTTTTTT. The gene calls are TRBV5-1 and TRBJ1-4; TRBD1 matches 8 bases. This CDR3 has 16 residues. The germline CDR1 and CDR2 sequences are SGHRS and YFSETQ. The V and J ends lost 2 bases and 7 bases, in that order; junction bases with no gene match: 10.